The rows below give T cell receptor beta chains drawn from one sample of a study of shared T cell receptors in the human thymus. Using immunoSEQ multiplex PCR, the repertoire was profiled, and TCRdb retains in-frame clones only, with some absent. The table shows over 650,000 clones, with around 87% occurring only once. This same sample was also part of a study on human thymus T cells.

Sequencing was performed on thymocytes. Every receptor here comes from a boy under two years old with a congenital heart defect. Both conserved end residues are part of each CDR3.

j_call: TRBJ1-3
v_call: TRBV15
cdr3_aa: CATSRLRGRPGNTIYF

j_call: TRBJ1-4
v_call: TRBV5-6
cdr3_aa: CASSLTGTANEKLFF

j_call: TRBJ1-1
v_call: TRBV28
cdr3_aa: CASSPGSITGNTEAFF

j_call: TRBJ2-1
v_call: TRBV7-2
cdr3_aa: CASSQSGLAGGYNEQFF

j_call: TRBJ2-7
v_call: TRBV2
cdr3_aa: CASSARTSGGPHYEQYF

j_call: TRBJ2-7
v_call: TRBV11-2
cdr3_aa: CASSLRDRGNEQYF

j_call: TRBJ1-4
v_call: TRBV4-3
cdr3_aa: CASSHINEKLFF

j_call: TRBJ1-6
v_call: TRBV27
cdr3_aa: CASSATDSTDYNSPLHF

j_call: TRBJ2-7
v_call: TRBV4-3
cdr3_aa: CASSQGRDRGSYEQYF

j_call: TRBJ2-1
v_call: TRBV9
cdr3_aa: CASSVEQGRYGDNEQFF

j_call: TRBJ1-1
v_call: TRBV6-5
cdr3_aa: CASSYSTHRNTEAFF

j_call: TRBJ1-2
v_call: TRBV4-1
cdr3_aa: CASSQDFPDRNYGYTF

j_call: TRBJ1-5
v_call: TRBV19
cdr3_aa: CASSPLTGMDQPQHF

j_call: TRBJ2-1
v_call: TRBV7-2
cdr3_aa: CASSGTSGRFSYNEQFF

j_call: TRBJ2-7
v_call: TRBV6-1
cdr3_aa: CASSEAEGSGFCEQYF

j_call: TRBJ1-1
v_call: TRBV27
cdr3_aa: CASKPTGAPEAFF

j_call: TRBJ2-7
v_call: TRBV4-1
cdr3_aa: CASSQRCSVRSYEQYF

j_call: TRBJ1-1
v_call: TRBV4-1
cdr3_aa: CASSHPGPDRANTEAFF

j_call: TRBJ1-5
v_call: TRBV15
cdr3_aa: CATSTSPGGTDSNQPQHF

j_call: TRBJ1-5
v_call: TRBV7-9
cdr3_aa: CASSLTGGDQPQHF

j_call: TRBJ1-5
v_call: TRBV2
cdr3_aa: CASSGRDPRDRYQPQHF

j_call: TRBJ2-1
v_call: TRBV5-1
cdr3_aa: CASSPIKPLDSSNEQFF

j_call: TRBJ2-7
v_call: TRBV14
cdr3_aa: CASSQVRGRPYEQYF

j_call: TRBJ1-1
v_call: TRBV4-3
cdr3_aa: CASSQGVRGRVYAFF

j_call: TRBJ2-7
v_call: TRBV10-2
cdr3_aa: CASSESVVGQGTYF

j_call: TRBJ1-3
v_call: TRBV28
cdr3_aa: CASSPLAVTNAGNTIYF

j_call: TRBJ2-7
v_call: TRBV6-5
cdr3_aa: CASREREFPYEQYF

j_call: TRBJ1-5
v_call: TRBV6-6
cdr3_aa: CASSCSDRGRQPQHF

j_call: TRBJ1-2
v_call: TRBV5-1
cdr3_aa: CASSSTGSYGYTF

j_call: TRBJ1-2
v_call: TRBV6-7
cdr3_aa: CASSATTGDGVNGYTF

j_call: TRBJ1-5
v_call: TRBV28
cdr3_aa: CASSLFINQPQHF

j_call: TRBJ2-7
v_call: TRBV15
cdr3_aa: CATSRGLAAPLYEQYF

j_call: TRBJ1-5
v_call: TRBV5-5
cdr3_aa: CASSLSGEGKDQPQHF

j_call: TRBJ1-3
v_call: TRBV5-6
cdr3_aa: CASSSQGAIRTIYF

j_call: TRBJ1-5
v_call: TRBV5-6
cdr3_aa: CASSTGGQGVHQPQHF

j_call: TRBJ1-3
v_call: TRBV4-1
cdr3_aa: CASSQDSRAGNTIYF

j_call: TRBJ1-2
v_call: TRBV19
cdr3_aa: CASSNSGGYTF

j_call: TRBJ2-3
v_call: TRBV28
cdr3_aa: CASSFPPGKPTDTQYF

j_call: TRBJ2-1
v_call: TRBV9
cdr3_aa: CASSARSYDNEQFF

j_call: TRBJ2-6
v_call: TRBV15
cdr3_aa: CATSSAPTRAGLGANVLTF

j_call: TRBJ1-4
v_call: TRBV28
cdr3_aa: CASSFPGIEKLFF

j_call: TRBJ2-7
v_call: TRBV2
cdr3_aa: CASSEISRDRSYEQYF

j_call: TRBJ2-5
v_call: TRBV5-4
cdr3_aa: CASSSHWGGGTQYF

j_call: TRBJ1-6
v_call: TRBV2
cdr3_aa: CARGGQGSSPLHF

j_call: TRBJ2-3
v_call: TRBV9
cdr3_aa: CASSVYRAGRTDTQYF

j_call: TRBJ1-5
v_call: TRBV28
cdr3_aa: CASRGQISNQPQHF

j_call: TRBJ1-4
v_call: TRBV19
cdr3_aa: CASSMAQGQGKEKLFF

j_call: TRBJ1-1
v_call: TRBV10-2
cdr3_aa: CASRKTGFGEAFF

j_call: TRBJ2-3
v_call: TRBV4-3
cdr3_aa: CASSQVRPGPRDTQYF

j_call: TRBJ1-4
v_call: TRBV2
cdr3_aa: CASTPVRGREVRTANEKLFF

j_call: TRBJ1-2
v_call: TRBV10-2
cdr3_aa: CASYREGARNYGYTF

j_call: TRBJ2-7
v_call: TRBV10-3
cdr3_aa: CANTKEAGPTSYEQYF

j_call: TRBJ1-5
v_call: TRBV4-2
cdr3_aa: CASSQDLGGGSNQPQHF

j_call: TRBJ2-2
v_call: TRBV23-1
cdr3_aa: CASSQSFKGQGADTGELFF

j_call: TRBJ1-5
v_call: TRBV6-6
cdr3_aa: CASTHFWVGSNQPQHF